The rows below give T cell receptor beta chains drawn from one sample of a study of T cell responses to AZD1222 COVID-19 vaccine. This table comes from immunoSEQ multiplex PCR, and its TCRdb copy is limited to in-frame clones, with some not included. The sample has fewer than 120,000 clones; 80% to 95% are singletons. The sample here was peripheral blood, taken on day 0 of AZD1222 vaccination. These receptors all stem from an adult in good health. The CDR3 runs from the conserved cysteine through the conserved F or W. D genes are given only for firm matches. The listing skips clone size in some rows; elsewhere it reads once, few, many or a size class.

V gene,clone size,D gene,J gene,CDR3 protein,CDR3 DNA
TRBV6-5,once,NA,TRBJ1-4,CASSPLSGNEKLFF,TGTGCCAGCAGTCCTCTCTCCGGTAATGAAAAACTGTTTTTT
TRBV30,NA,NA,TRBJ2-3,CAWDSSDTQYF,TGTGCCTGGGACAGTTCGGATACGCAGTATTTT
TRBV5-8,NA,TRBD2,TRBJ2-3,CASRSYGTSYTDTQYF,TGTGCCAGCAGGTCCTACGGGACTAGTTATACAGATACGCAGTATTTT
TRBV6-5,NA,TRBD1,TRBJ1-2,CASSPTGGLIYGYTF,TGTGCCAGCAGCCCCACAGGGGGCCTTATCTATGGCTACACCTTC
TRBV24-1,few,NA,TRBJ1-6,CATSGQGINSPLHF,TGTGCCACCAGCGGGCAGGGAATCAATTCACCCCTCCACTTT
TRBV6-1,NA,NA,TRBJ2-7,CASSDPRIGEQYF,TGTGCCAGCAGTGACCCGCGGATCGGGGAGCAGTACTTC
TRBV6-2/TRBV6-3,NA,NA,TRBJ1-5,CASSYLGYSNQPQHF,TGTGCCAGCAGTTACCTAGGGTATAGCAATCAGCCCCAGCATTTT
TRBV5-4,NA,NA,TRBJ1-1,CASSPGTFMNTEAFF,TGTGCCAGCAGCCCCGGGACATTTATGAACACTGAAGCTTTCTTT
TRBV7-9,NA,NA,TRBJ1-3,CASSPPASSGNTIYF,TGTGCCAGCAGCCCCCCCGCTAGCTCTGGAAACACCATATATTTT
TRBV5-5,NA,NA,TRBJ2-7,CVSSPIRGLEQYF,TGTGTCAGCAGCCCCATCCGGGGGCTCGAGCAGTACTTC
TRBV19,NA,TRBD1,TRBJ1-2,CASSLTGSPSNYGYTF,TGTGCCAGTAGCCTGACAGGGTCCCCTTCTAACTATGGCTACACCTTC
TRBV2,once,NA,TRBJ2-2,CASSESRLNTGELFF,TGTGCCAGCAGTGAAAGCAGGTTAAACACCGGGGAGCTGTTTTTT
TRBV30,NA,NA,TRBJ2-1,CACPRGQVGEQFF,TGTGCCTGTCCGCGGGGGCAGGTTGGTGAGCAGTTCTTC
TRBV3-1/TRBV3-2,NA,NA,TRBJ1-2,CASSPTPTRDYGYTF,TGTGCCAGCAGCCCGACTCCTACGAGGGACTATGGCTACACCTTC
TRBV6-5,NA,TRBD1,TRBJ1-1,CASTERDRKREAFF,TGTGCCAGCACCGAGAGGGACAGAAAGCGTGAAGCTTTCTTT
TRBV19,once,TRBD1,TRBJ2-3,CASSSDRGSTDTQYF,TGTGCCAGTAGTTCCGACAGGGGAAGCACAGATACGCAGTATTTT
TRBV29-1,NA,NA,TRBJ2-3,CSVDAGMADTQYF,TGCAGCGTTGATGCAGGGATGGCAGATACGCAGTATTTT
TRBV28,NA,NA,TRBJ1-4,CASSFTPAALDEKLFF,TGTGCCAGCAGTTTCACCCCGGCCGCGTTGGACGAAAAACTGTTTTTT
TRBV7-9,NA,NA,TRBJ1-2,CASSLAAANYGYTF,TGTGCCAGCAGCTTAGCGGCAGCCAACTATGGCTACACCTTC
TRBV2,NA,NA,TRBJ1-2,CASRGGGWGYTF,TGTGCCAGCAGAGGCGGGGGATGGGGCTACACCTTC
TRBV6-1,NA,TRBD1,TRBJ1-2,CASSAETDRGRNYGYTF,TGTGCCAGCAGTGCCGAAACCGACAGGGGACGGAACTATGGCTACACCTTC
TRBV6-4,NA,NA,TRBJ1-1,CASSETENTEAFF,TGTGCCAGCAGTGAGACCGAGAACACTGAAGCTTTCTTT